The 13 T cell receptor beta chains presented below share a single source sample, sequenced in a study of T-cell reconstitution after alpha-beta-depleted transplantation in children. Unique molecular identifiers were incorporated into the prepared TCRbeta library. TCRdb recomputed calls from the PCR reads with MiXCR, one row per CDR3 protein. The table lists about 120,000 distinct CDR3 sequences, roughly 24% of them singletons, with roughly a tenth in the top ten. The sequences come from PBMCs, mostly from graft donor cells, collected 180 days after TCRalphabeta/CD19-depleted stem cell transplant. The receptors were gathered from a male patient between 2 and 9 years old who had a stem cell transplant for chronic granulomatous disease, so the T cells may come from the graft donor.

In its sample, this clonotype was seen a few times. This chain links TRBV25-1 with TRBJ2-5, with 9 bases matching TRBD1. The V gene end was trimmed by 4 bases and the J gene end by 4 bases; junction bases not matched to a gene: 7. Germline CDR1 and CDR2: MGHDK and SYGVNS. This CDR3 contains 15 residues. DNA for the CDR3: TGTGCCAGCAGTGCAGGGGGGACAGGGCTAGAGACCCAGTACTTC. Its translation: CASSAGGTGLETQYF.

This clonotype was picked up many times. The chain joins TRBV20-1 to TRBJ2-6, with unresolved D. The CDR3 has 14 residues. From germline, CDR1 is DFQATT and CDR2 SNEGSKA (reference sequence). The germline V and J ends were trimmed by 3 bases and 4 bases, with 10 bases remaining between them. CDR3 in DNA: TGCAGTGCTAGGGACCCTTCGGGGGCCAACGTCCTGACTTTC. Protein sequence: CSARDPSGANVLTF.

This clonotype was seen at least ten times. The V gene is TRBV5-1, the J gene TRBJ2-5, with 8 bases matching TRBD2. In germline, CDR1 is SGHRS, CDR2 YFSETQ. Trimming took 1 base from V and 4 from J; bases not matched to a gene: 9. CDR3 length: 16 amino acids. CDR3 nucleotide sequence: TGCGCCAGCAGCTTGAGCGGGAGTCTGGGGGGAGAGACCCAGTACTTC. It encodes CASSLSGSLGGETQYF.

This chain links TRBV20-1 with TRBJ2-7, with 9 bases matching TRBD2. This CDR3 spans 14 amino acids. Germline V gives CDR1 DFQATT, CDR2 SNEGSKA (reference sequence). After removal of 2 bases from V and 6 bases from J, the junction contained 8 bases not matched to a gene. For the CDR3, the DNA is TGCAGTGCTAGACTAGCGGGATACCACCGCGAGCAGTACTTC. It codes for CSARLAGYHREQYF.

This clonotype was picked up a small number of times. The V and J genes are TRBV29-1 and TRBJ2-5, with TRBD1 as a possible D gene (6 bases). Germline lookup yields CDR1 SQVTM and CDR2 ANQGSEA. This CDR3 contains 12 residues. V lost 6 bases, J lost 5 bases, and 13 bases lay in between. The CDR3 spells CSVQGMMETQYF. The CDR3 nucleotides read TGCAGCGTACAGGGTATGATGGAGACCCAGTACTTC.

This clonotype turned up a few times. This chain's CDR3 is CASSETRGRRQGSEKLFF. The CDR3 DNA sequence: TGTGCCAGCAGCGAGACCCGGGGTCGTCGACAGGGAAGTGAAAAACTGTTTTTT. The chain has TRBV11-2 and TRBJ1-4, with TRBD1 identical over 7 bases. Losses at the gene ends were 5 bases for V and 7 bases for J; bases not matched to a gene: 19. In germline, CDR1 is SGHAT, CDR2 FQNNGV. The CDR3 is made up of 18 amino acids. The full variable domain, in which reference TRBV11-2 and TRBJ1-4 provide the parts outside the CDR3, is EAGVAQSPRYKIIEKRQSVAFWCNPISGHATLYWYQQILGQGPKLLIQFQNNGVVDDSQLPKDRFSAERLKGVDSTLKIQPAKLEDSAVYLCASSETRGRRQGSEKLFFGSGTQLSVL.

This clonotype was counted between two and nine times. This sequence joins TRBV20-1 and TRBJ2-7; 7 bases are a match to TRBD2. CDR3 length: 13 amino acids. Per germline, CDR1 DFQATT and CDR2 SNEGSKA (reference sequence). The V segment lost 5 bases and the J segment 1 base; nucleotides outside the gene matches: 5. The CDR3 sequence is CSARGLKSYEQYF. The DNA of the CDR3 is TGCAGTGCTCGGGGACTAAAGTCCTACGAGCAGTACTTC.

This clonotype was seen once. The chain employs TRBV29-1 and TRBJ2-5; D unresolved. The CDR3 extends over 11 amino acids. Germline V gene lookup returns CDR1 SQVTM and CDR2 ANQGSEA. The V and J ends lost 2 bases and 3 bases respectively, with 4 bases between them. The CDR3, as DNA: TGCAGCGTTGAACAGGAAGAGACCCAGTACTTC. It translates to CSVEQEETQYF.

This clonotype was recorded many times. The J gene is TRBJ1-2, the V gene TRBV15; TRBD1 is a possible D gene (5 bases). The CDR3 sequence is 10 residues long. Trimming left V 9 bases short and J 8 bases short, with 10 bases between. CDR1 and CDR2 from the germline V gene are LNHNV and YYDKDF (reference sequence). In nucleotides, the CDR3 is TGTGCCACAGGGGACGGAGGCTACACCTTC. Protein: CATGDGGYTF.

In this sample, this clonotype turned up many times. The rearrangement joins TRBV20-1 to TRBJ2-5; 9 positions agree with TRBD2. V shed 6 bases and J 5 bases; nucleotides not matched to a gene: 16. Germline V gene sequence: CDR1 DFQATT, CDR2 SNEGSKA (reference sequence). CDR3 length: 16 amino acids. The CDR3 nucleotides read TGCAGTGCCTCCACCAGGGTAGCGGGGGAGAGGGAGACCCAGTACTTC. It is translated as CSASTRVAGERETQYF.

This clonotype was found a few times. The rearrangement joins TRBV5-1 to TRBJ2-1; D gene ambiguous. The CDR3 has 13 residues. Germline values: CDR1 SGHRS, CDR2 YFSETQ. The V end lost 0 bases, the J end lost 10 bases, and 11 bases lay between the germline ends. CDR3 residues: CASSLGAPNEQFF. DNA for the CDR3: TGCGCCAGCAGCTTGGGAGCCCCCAACGAGCAGTTCTTC. Complete variable domain (other parts from reference TRBV5-1 and TRBJ2-1): KAGVTQTPRYLIKTRGQQVTLSCSPISGHRSVSWYQQTPGQGLQFLFEYFSETQRNKGNFPGRFSGRQFSNSRSEMNVSTLELGDSALYLCASSLGAPNEQFFGPGTRLTVL.

The table lists this clonotype with many counts. The chain carries TRBV20-1 and TRBJ2-1, with D uncertain. Germline values: CDR1 DFQATT, CDR2 SNEGSKA (reference sequence). V gave up 7 bases and J gave up 0 bases, with 19 bases separating them. CDR3 length: 16 residues. The CDR3 protein is CSVLADRPSSYNEQFF. The CDR3 DNA is TGCAGTGTTTTGGCGGATCGACCTAGCTCCTACAATGAGCAGTTCTTC.

This clonotype has at least ten counts. The chain couples TRBV7-9 to TRBJ2-2; TRBD2 is a possible D gene (5 bases). V was cut by 5 bases and J by 5 bases, with 15 bases left in between. Germline CDR1 and CDR2: SEHNR and FQNEAQ (reference sequence). The CDR3 has 15 amino acids. The CDR3: CASSLGVRRTGELFF. CDR3 DNA sequence: TGTGCCAGCAGCCTCGGGGTCCGTAGAACCGGGGAGCTGTTTTTT.